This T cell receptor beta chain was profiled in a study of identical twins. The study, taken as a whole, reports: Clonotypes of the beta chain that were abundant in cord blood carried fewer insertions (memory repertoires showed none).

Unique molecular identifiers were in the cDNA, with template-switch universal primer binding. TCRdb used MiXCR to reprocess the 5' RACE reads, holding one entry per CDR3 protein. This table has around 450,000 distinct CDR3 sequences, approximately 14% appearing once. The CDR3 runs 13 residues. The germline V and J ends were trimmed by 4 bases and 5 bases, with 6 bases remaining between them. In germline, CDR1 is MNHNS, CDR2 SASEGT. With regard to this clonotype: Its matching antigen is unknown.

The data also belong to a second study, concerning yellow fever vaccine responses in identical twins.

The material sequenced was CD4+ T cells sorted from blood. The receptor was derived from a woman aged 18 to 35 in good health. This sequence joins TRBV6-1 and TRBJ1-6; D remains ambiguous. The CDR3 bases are TGTGCCAGCAGTGCGGGGAATAATTCACCCCTCCACTTT. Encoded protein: CASSAGNNSPLHF.